This T cell receptor beta chain is from a study of post-analysis software for immune sequencing data. General study points: Controls significantly exceeded multiple sclerosis patients in normalized Chao1 diversity. About 5 TRBV segments appeared more often in patients than in controls, and TRBV5-6, TRBV5-1 and TRBV20-1 were among these.

Comment on this clonotype: Its target is unknown.

V shed 0 bases and J shed 4 bases, with 13 bases lying between them. Germline V gives CDR1 SQVTM, CDR2 ANQGSEA. This CDR3 is 15 amino acids long. Tagging with unique molecular identifiers was a feature of the TCR beta cDNA libraries. MiXCR was run by TCRdb on the PCR reads, yielding one entry per CDR3 protein. The table shows hundreds of thousands of distinct CDR3 sequences, with about 53% occurring only once. This TCR came from a girl aged 10 to 17 with multiple sclerosis. The V and J genes are TRBV29-1 and TRBJ2-1; D not resolved. The source material was blood. CDR3 residues: CSVEEPVGNYNEQFF. The CDR3 nucleotides are TGCAGCGTTGAAGAACCCGTGGGGAATTACAATGAGCAGTTCTTC.